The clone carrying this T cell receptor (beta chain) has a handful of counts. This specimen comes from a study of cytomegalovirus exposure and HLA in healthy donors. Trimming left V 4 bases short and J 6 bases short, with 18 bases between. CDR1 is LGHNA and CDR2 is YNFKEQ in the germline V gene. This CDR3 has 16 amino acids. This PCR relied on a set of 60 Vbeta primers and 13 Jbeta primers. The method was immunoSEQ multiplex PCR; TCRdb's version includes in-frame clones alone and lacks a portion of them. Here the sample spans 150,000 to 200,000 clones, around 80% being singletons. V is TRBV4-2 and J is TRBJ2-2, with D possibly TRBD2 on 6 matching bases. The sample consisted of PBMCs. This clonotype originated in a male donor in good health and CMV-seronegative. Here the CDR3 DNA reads TGTGCCAGCAGCCCTCCGGAACTGGGGACTCCCGGGGAGCTGTTTTTT. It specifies CASSPPELGTPGELFF.